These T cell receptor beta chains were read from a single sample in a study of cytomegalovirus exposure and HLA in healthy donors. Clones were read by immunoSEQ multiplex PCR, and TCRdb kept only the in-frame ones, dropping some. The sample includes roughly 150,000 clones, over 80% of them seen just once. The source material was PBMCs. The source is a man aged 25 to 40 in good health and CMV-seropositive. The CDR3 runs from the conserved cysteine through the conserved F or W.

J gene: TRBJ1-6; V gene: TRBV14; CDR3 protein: CASSHGGAGSPLHF
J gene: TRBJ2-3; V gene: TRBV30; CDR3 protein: CAWPGMTASTDTQYF
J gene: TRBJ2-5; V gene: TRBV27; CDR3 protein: CASRFLTGGQETQYF
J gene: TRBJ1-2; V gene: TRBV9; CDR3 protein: CASSPRQDRYGYTF
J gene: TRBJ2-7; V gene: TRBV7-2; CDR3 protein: CASSSDHGGYEQYF
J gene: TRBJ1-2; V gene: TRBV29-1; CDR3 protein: CSFRTGVIFDGYTF
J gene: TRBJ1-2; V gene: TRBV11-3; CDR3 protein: CASSLGYRETLGVKGYTF
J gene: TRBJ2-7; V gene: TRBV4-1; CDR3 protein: CASSPQAPGNFYEQYF
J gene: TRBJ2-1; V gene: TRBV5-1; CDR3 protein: CASSLGQVDNEQFF
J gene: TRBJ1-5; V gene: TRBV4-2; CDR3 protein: CASSQGRGYYSNQPQHF
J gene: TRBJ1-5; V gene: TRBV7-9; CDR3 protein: CASSAPGSPQHF
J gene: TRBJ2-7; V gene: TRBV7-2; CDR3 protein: CASTKRGNEQYF
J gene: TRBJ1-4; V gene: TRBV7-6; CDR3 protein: CASSLIGTGTEKLFF
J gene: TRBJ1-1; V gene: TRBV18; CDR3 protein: CASSPPLQGAFF
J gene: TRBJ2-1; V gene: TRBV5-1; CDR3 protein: CASSQTGVGNEQFF
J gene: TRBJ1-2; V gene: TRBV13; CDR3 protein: CASSANRGYTF
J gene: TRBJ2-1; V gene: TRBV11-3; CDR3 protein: CASSLGLAGAKSSYNEQFF
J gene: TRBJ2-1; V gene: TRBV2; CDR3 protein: CASTVTGKGDEQFF